A selection of T cell receptor beta chains follows, all from one sample in a study of Graves' ophthalmopathy and Graves' hyperthyroidism. Each CDR3 protein is one row after TCRdb ran MiXCR on the multiplex PCR reads. Of 740,000 or so distinct CDR3 sequences detected, 40% appear once; the ten largest clones hold 40% to 45%. The sample taken for sequencing was peripheral blood. The receptor source for this set is an adult man with Graves' ophthalmopathy. The CDR3 runs from the conserved cysteine through the conserved F or W. The D gene is left open where the match is weak. Clone size is shown for a subset of rows, as once, few, many or a class of expanded clone.

d_call j_call v_call clone_size cdr3_aa cdr3_nt
. TRBJ1-6 TRBV7-9 many CASSLDTPLNNSPLHF TGTGCCAGCAGCTTGGACACTCCGCTTAATAATTCACCCCTCCACTTT
. TRBJ2-7 TRBV9 . CASSPGSPHEQYF TGTGCCAGCAGCCCGGGTTCGCCCCACGAGCAGTACTTC
. TRBJ2-5 TRBV20-1 . CSASIRETQYF TGCAGTGCTAGTATACGGGAGACCCAGTACTTC
. TRBJ1-1 TRBV29-1 . CSQESVTEAFF TGCAGCCAAGAGTCGGTCACTGAAGCTTTCTTT
. TRBJ1-2 TRBV16 few CASSQSTDNYGYTF TGTGCCAGCAGCCAATCCACAGACAACTATGGCTACACCTTC
TRBD1 TRBJ1-5 TRBV24-1 . CATTPGTGGNQPQHF TGTGCCACCACCCCCGGGACAGGGGGTAATCAGCCCCAGCATTTT
. TRBJ2-7 TRBV7-9 many CASSWAIYEQYF TGTGCCAGCAGCTGGGCAATCTACGAGCAGTACTTC
. TRBJ1-5 TRBV24-1 many CASSLTGQPQHF TGTGCCAGCAGTCTAACAGGGCAGCCCCAGCATTTT
. TRBJ2-5 TRBV6-1 . CASGRDLQETQYF TGTGCCAGCGGACGGGACTTACAAGAGACCCAGTACTTC
. TRBJ2-7 TRBV2 few CASRREGVYEQYF TGTGCCAGCAGGCGGGAAGGGGTTTACGAGCAGTACTTC
. TRBJ2-5 TRBV5-6 many CASSFEGGQETQYF TGTGCCAGCAGCTTTGAGGGGGGGCAAGAGACCCAGTACTTC
. TRBJ2-7 TRBV20-1 few CSALLAYEQYF TGCAGTGCTCTCCTCGCGTACGAGCAGTACTTC
. TRBJ1-6 TRBV20-1 . CSARRQPNNSPLHF TGCAGTGCTAGAAGGCAGCCAAATAATTCACCCCTCCACTTT
. TRBJ1-4 TRBV7-2 . CASSFTGPPNEKLFF TGTGCCAGCAGCTTTACAGGCCCCCCTAATGAAAAACTGTTTTTT
TRBD1 TRBJ1-5 TRBV9 . CASSVGGTVGSPQHF TGTGCCAGCAGCGTAGGAGGGACAGTGGGCTCGCCCCAGCATTTT
. TRBJ2-7 TRBV7-2 few CASSPPQGFYEQYF TGTGCCAGCAGCCCCCCGCAGGGGTTCTACGAGCAGTACTTC
TRBD1 TRBJ1-5 TRBV25-1 . CASTPIGFGTGVTNQPQHF TGTGCCAGCACCCCCATTGGTTTCGGGACAGGGGTTACGAATCAGCCCCAGCATTTT
. TRBJ2-6 TRBV5-1 . CASSPDLNGANVLTF TGCGCCAGCAGCCCGGACCTGAATGGGGCCAACGTCCTGACTTTC
. TRBJ2-7 TRBV7-9 . CASSAQNSYEQYF TGTGCCAGCAGCGCCCAGAACTCCTACGAGCAGTACTTC
TRBD1 TRBJ2-7 TRBV19 few CASSARQGLAYEQYF TGTGCCAGTAGTGCGCGACAGGGGTTGGCCTACGAGCAGTACTTC
TRBD1 TRBJ2-7 TRBV5-1 . CASSVGQGVREQYF TGTGCCAGCAGCGTAGGACAGGGTGTTCGCGAGCAGTACTTC
. TRBJ1-4 TRBV7-9 many CASSFGADNEKLFF TGTGCCAGCAGCTTCGGCGCCGATAATGAAAAACTGTTTTTT
TRBD2 TRBJ2-2 TRBV29-1 many CSLQGEGPNTGELFF TGCAGCCTCCAAGGGGAGGGGCCGAACACCGGGGAGCTGTTTTTT
. TRBJ1-3 TRBV10-3 many CASSEQGRNTIYF TGTGCCAGCAGTGAACAAGGGAGGAACACCATATATTTT
. TRBJ1-1 TRBV12-3/TRBV12-4 . CALQEGAFF TGTGCCTTACAGGAAGGAGCTTTCTTT
. TRBJ1-6 TRBV6-6 . CASSYSNPDSPLHF TGTGCCAGCAGTTACAGTAATCCTGATTCACCCCTCCACTTT
TRBD2 TRBJ2-7 TRBV20-1 . CSATPGRGGYEQYF TGCAGTGCTACCCCGGGACGGGGGGGCTACGAGCAGTACTTC